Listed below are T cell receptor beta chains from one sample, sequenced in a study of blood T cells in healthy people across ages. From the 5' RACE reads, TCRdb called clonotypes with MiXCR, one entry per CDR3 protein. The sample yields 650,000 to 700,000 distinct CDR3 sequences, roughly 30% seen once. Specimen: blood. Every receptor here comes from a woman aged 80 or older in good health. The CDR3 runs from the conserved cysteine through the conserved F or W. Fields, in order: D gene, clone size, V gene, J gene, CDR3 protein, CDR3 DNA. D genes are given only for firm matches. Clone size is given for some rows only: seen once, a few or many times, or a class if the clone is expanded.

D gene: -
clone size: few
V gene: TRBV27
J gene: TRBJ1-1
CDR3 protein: CASSFLGGATEAFF
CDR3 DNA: TGTGCCAGCAGTTTTTTGGGGGGGGCCACTGAAGCTTTCTTT

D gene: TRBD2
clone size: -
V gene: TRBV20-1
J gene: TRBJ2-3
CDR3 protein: CSAESGGAGTDTQYF
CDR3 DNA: TGCAGTGCTGAGAGCGGGGGGGCCGGCACAGATACGCAGTATTTT

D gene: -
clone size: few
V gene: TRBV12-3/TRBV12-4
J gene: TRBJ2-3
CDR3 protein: CASSFSSAVGADTQYF
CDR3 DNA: TGTGCCAGCAGTTTCTCTAGCGCGGTAGGAGCAGATACGCAGTATTTT

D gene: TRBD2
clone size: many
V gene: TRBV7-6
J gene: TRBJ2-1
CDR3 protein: CASSRPGLYNEQFF
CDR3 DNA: TGTGCCAGCAGCCGACCGGGACTATACAATGAGCAGTTCTTC

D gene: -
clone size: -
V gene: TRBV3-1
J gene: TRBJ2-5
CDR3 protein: CASSQNQGRETQYF
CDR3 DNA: TGTGCCAGCAGCCAGAATCAGGGGCGAGAGACCCAGTACTTC

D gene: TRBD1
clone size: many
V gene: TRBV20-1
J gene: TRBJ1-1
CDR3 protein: CSARGGTVNTEAFF
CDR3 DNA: TGCAGTGCTAGAGGCGGGACAGTGAACACTGAAGCTTTCTTT

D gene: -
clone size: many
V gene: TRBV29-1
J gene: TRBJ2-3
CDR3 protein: CSVMPADTQYF
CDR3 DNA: TGCAGCGTTATGCCCGCAGATACGCAGTATTTT

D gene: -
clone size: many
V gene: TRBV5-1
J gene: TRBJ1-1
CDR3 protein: CASSLAPNVSPGTEAFF
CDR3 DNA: TGCGCCAGCAGCTTGGCCCCGAATGTGTCTCCAGGCACTGAAGCTTTCTTT

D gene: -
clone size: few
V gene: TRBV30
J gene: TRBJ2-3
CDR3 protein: CAWGVGAAGTDTQYF
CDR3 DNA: TGTGCCTGGGGGGTTGGGGCGGCAGGCACAGATACGCAGTATTTT

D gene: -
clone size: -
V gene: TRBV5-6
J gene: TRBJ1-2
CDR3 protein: CASIFKVGDGYTF
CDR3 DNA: TGTGCCAGCATATTCAAAGTTGGAGATGGCTACACCTTC

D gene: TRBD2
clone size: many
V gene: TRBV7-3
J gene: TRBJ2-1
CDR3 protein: CASSLSGGLKEQFF
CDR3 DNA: TGTGCCAGCAGCTTGAGCGGGGGCTTAAAGGAGCAGTTCTTC

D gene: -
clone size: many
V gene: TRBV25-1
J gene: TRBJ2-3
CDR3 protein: CASSELVGGADTQYF
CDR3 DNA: TGTGCCAGCAGTGAATTGGTCGGGGGAGCAGATACGCAGTATTTT

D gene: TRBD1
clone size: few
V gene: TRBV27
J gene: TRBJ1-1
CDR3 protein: CASSSGQLGEAFF
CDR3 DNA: TGTGCCAGCAGCTCGGGACAGCTAGGTGAAGCTTTCTTT

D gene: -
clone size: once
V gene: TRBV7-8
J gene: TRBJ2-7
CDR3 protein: CASSLTIRQSYEQYF
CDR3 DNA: TGTGCCAGCAGCTTAACAATCCGACAGTCCTACGAGCAGTACTTC

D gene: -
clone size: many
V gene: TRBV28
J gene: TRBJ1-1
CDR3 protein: CASSPTGEAFF
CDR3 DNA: TGTGCCAGCAGTCCCACAGGTGAAGCTTTCTTT